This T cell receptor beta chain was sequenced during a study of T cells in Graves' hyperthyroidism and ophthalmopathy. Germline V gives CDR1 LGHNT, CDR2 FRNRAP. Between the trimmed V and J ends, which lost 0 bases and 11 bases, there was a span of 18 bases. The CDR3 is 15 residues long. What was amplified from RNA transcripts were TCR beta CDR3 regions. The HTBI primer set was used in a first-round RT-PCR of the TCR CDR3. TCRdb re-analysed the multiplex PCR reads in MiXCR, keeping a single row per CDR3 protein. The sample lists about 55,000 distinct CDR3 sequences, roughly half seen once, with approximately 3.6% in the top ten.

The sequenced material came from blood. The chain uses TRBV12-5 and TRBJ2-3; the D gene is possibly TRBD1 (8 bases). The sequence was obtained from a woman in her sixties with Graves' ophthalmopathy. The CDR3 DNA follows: TGTGCTAGTGGTTTGGTACAGGGGGGGAACAATGAGCAGTATTTT. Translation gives CASGLVQGGNNEQYF.